This T cell receptor (beta chain) was identified during a study of OX40 agonist ivuxolimab in advanced cancers. This CDR3 comprises 12 residues. Germline V gene sequence: CDR1 MNHEY, CDR2 SVGAGI. The V end was cut by 8 bases, the J end by 3 bases, with 8 bases between. Using immunoSEQ multiplex PCR, the repertoire was profiled, and TCRdb retains in-frame clones only, with some absent. Here the sample spans 50,000 or so clones, around 86% being singletons. Study-level findings and limits: In general, CD8+ T cells held more expanded clones than CD4+ did, on average.

In the case of this clone: What it binds is unknown.

The starting material was CD4+ or CD8+ T cells sorted from blood, obtained in a trial of the OX40 agonist ivuxolimab. The chain carries TRBV6-5 and TRBJ2-1; D could derive from TRBD1 or TRBD2 (5 bases each). The TCR comes from an adult with an advanced solid tumor such as melanoma, head and neck, liver or kidney cancer. This CDR3 reads CASWGSYNEQFF. In nucleotides, the CDR3 is TGTGCCAGCTGGGGGAGCTACAATGAGCAGTTCTTC.